Presented here are 10 T cell receptor beta chains from one specimen sequenced in a study of blood T cell repertoires in COVID-19. Method: immunoSEQ multiplex PCR; TCRdb's copy keeps in-frame clones and lacks some. The repertoire consists of about 150,000 clones, with approximately 90% occurring once and the leading ten covering under 4.5%. The sample taken for sequencing was PBMCs or T cells enriched from blood (not recorded which). These receptors all stem from a man aged 45-60 years who had recovered from COVID-19.

This chain links TRBV4-2 with TRBJ1-1; maybe TRBD1 (5 bases). The CDR3 covers 14 residues. Germline assignment: CDR1 LGHNA and CDR2 YNFKEQ. V was shortened by 1 base and J by 2 bases, with 8 bases between the two germline ends. The CDR3 nucleotides are TGTGCCAGCAGCCAAGTAGGACAAAACACTGAAGCTTTCTTT. Translation: CASSQVGQNTEAFF.

The V call is TRBV5-1, the J call TRBJ1-4; 7 bases fit TRBD1. Germline V gives CDR1 SGHRS, CDR2 YFSETQ. The V and J ends lost 2 bases and 7 bases, in that order; junction bases with no gene match: 5. This CDR3 has 14 residues. The CDR3 sequence: CASSLQGSSEKLFF. The CDR3 bases are TGCGCCAGCAGCTTACAGGGGAGTAGTGAAAAACTGTTTTTT.

This clone is labeled medium-sized (0.01 to 0.1%). The chain carries TRBV7-6 and TRBJ1-2; 9 bases are shared with TRBD1. CDR1 is SGHVS and CDR2 is FNYEAQ in the germline V gene. Trimming at V came to 5 bases and at J to 6 bases, leaving 13 bases not matched to a gene. The CDR3 contains 16 residues. CDR3 sequence: CASSPGPGQGVNGYTF. In DNA form, the CDR3 reads TGTGCCAGCAGCCCCGGCCCGGGACAGGGTGTAAATGGCTACACCTTC.

The V and J genes are TRBV6-5 and TRBJ1-2, with 11 bases aligning to TRBD1. Germline values: CDR1 MNHEY, CDR2 SVGAGI. This CDR3 has 14 residues. V lost 5 bases and J lost 6; bases outside the gene matches: 5. CDR3 loop: CASSLRTGGDGYTF. For the CDR3, the DNA is TGTGCCAGCAGTCTAAGGACAGGGGGCGATGGCTACACCTTC.

This clone was recorded a few times. This chain uses TRBV19 with TRBJ2-1, with D possibly being TRBD1 (6 bases). V was cut by 6 bases and J by 4 bases, with 19 bases left in between. The CDR3 totals 16 residues. The germline V gene has CDR1 LNHDA and CDR2 SQIVND (reference sequence). CDR3 in DNA: TGTGCCAGTAGCCCCCGGGGACAAAGAAGTTACAATGAGCAGTTCTTC. Translating it yields CASSPRGQRSYNEQFF.

The chain recombines TRBV7-9 with TRBJ2-5; 9 nucleotides match TRBD2. Unmatched junction bases numbered 11, after V lost 5 bases and J lost 1 base. The CDR3 is 17 residues long. The V gene's germline CDR1 is SEHNR and CDR2 FQNEAQ (reference sequence). The CDR3 spells CASSQTPSGAPQETQYF. The CDR3 nucleotides are TGTGCCAGCAGCCAGACACCTAGCGGGGCCCCCCAAGAGACCCAGTACTTC.

The V gene is TRBV30, the J gene TRBJ1-5, with 7 nucleotides matching TRBD1. CDR1 is GTSNPN and CDR2 is SVGIG in the germline V gene (reference sequence). The length of the CDR3 is 12 residues. V lost 4 bases, J lost 5 bases, and 2 bases stayed unmatched. DNA of the CDR3: TGTGCCTGGAACAGGGGCGATCAGCCCCAGCATTTT. Translated: CAWNRGDQPQHF.

The chain has TRBV6-5 and TRBJ1-5; D is unclear. Per germline, CDR1 MNHEY and CDR2 SVGAGI. V was shortened by 6 bases and J by 3 bases, with 12 bases between the two germline ends. The CDR3 contains 14 residues. The CDR3 sequence: CASSSRRDNQPQHF. The CDR3 nucleotides read TGTGCCAGCAGCTCTCGGAGGGACAATCAGCCCCAGCATTTT.

This clone was seen more than once but under ten times. V is TRBV27 and J is TRBJ1-6, with TRBD1 as a possible D gene (5 bases). The CDR3 is 15 amino acids. Deletions cut 0 bases from V and 9 bases from J, with 12 bases between. Germline assignment: CDR1 MNHEY and CDR2 SMNVEV (reference sequence). CDR3: CASSLSGTTSSPLHF. CDR3 DNA sequence: TGTGCCAGCAGTTTATCTGGGACTACTTCTTCACCCCTCCACTTT.

The chain joins TRBV6-6 to TRBJ2-1; 7 bases align to TRBD1. V shed 5 bases, J shed 0 bases, and the junction held 19 bases outside the gene matches. Germline V lookup: CDR1 MNHNY, CDR2 SVGAGI (reference sequence). The CDR3 runs to 20 residues. CDR3 DNA: TGTGCCAGCAGTCGAGCCACCGGGACAGCGATGCATAGCTCCTACAATGAGCAGTTCTTC. Residues: CASSRATGTAMHSSYNEQFF.